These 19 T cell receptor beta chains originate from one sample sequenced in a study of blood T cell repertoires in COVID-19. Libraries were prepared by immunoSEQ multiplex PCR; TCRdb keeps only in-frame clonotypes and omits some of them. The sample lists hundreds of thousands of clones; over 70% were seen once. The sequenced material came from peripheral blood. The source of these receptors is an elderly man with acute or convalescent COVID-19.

CDR3 nucleotide sequence: TGTGCCAGCAGTGAATCGGGGGGAATCCGAAGTACTAACTATGGCTACACCTTC. As protein: CASSESGGIRSTNYGYTF. The chain recombines TRBV2 with TRBJ1-2, with a tentative D call TRBD1 (5 bases). The germline CDR1 and CDR2 sequences are SNHLY and FYNNEI. The CDR3 is 18 residues long. V shed 2 bases and J shed 0 bases, with 19 bases lying between them.

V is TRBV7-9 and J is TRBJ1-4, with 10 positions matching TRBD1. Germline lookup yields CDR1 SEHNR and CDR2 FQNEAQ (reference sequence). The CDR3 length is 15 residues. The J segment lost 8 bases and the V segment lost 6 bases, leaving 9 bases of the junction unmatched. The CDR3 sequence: CASRDSGTGVEKLFF. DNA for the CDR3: TGTGCCAGCAGAGACTCCGGGACAGGGGTCGAAAAACTGTTTTTT. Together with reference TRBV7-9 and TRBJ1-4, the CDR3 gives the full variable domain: DTGVSQNPRHKITKRGQNVTFRCDPISEHNRLYWYRQTLGQGPEFLTYFQNEAQLEKSRLLSDRFSAERPKGSFSTLEIQRTEQGDSAMYLCASRDSGTGVEKLFFGSGTQLSVL.

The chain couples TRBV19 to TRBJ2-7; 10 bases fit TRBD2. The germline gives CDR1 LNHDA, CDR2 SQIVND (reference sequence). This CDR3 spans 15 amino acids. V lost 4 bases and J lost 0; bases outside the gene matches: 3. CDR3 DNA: TGTGCCAGTAGTACATCTAGCGGGAGCTCCTACGAGCAGTACTTC. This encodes CASSTSSGSSYEQYF.

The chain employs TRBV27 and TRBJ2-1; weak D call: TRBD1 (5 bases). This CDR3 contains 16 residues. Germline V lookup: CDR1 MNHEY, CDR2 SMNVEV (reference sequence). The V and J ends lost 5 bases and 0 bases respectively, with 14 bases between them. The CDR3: CASSGAAASSYNEQFF. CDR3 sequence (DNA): TGTGCCAGCAGTGGGGCCGCCGCGAGCTCCTACAATGAGCAGTTCTTC.

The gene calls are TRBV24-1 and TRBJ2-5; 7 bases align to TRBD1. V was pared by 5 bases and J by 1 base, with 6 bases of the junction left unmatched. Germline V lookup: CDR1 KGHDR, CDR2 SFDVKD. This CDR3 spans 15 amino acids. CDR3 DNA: TGTGCCACCAGTGCGCCGGACAGGTTCCAAGAGACCCAGTACTTC. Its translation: CATSAPDRFQETQYF.

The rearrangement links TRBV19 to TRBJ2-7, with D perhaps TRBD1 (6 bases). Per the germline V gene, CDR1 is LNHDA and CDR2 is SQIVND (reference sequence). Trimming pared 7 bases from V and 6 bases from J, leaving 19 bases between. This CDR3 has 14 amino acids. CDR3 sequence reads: CASIGDGGRGEQYF. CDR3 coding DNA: TGTGCCAGTATCGGTGATGGGGGCCGGGGCGAGCAGTACTTC.

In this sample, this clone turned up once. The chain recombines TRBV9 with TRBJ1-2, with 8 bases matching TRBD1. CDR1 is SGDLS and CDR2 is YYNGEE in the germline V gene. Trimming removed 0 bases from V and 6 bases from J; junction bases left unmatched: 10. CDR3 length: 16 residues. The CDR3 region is CASSVAGDRGLDGYTF. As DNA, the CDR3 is TGTGCCAGCAGCGTAGCCGGAGACAGGGGATTAGATGGCTACACCTTC.

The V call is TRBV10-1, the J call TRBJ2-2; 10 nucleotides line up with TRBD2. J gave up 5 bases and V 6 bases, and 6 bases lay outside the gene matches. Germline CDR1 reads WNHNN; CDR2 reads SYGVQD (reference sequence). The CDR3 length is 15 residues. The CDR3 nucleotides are TGCGCCAGCAGCCAGAGAGCGGGAGGGACCGGGGAGCTGTTTTTT. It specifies CASSQRAGGTGELFF.

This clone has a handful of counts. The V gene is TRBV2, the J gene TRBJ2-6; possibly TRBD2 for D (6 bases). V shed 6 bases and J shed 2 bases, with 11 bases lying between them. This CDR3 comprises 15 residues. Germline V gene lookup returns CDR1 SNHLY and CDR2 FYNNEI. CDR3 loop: CASSPGTPGANVLTF. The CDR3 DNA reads TGTGCCAGCAGCCCCGGGACTCCTGGGGCCAACGTCCTGACTTTC.

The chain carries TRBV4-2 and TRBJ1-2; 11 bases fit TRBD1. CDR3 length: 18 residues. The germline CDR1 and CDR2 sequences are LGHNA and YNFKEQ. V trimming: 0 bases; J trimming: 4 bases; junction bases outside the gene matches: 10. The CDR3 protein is CASSQDRTGGGLGYGYTF. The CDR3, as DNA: TGTGCCAGCAGCCAAGATAGGACAGGGGGCGGTCTGGGCTATGGCTACACCTTC.

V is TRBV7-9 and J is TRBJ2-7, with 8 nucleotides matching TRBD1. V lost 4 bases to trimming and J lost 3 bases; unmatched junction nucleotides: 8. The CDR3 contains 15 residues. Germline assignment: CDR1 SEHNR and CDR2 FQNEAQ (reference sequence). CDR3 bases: TGTGCCAGCAGCTGGGGACGGACAGGGAACTACGAGCAGTACTTC. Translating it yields CASSWGRTGNYEQYF.

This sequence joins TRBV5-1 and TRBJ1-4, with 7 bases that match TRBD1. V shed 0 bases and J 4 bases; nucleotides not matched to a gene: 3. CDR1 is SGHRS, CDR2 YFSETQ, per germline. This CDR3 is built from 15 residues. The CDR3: CASSLDRGDNEKLFF. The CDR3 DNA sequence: TGCGCCAGCAGCTTGGACAGGGGAGATAATGAAAAACTGTTTTTT. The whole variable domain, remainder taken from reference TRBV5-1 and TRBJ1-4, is KAGVTQTPRYLIKTRGQQVTLSCSPISGHRSVSWYQQTPGQGLQFLFEYFSETQRNKGNFPGRFSGRQFSNSRSEMNVSTLELGDSALYLCASSLDRGDNEKLFFGSGTQLSVL.

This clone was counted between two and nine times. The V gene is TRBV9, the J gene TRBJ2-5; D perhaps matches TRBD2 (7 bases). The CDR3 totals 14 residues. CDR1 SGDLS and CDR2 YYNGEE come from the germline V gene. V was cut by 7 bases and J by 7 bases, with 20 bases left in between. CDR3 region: CASSQGRAQGTQYF. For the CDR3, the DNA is TGTGCCAGCTCCCAGGGGAGGGCCCAGGGGACCCAGTACTTC.

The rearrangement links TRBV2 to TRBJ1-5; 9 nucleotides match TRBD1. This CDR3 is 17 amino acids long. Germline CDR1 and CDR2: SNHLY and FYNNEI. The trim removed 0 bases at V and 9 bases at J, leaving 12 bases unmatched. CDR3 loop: CASSEALLGTGGRPQHF. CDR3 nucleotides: TGTGCCAGCAGTGAAGCGCTTCTGGGAACAGGGGGCAGGCCCCAGCATTTT.

Here the CDR3 DNA reads TGTGCCATCAGTGAGTCTGCAGCCTCTAGCGTAAAATTCCCCGAGCAGTACTTC. It yields the protein CAISESAASSVKFPEQYF. V usage is TRBV10-3 and J usage is TRBJ2-7; D may be TRBD2 (6 bases). CDR1 and CDR2 (germline): ENHRY, SYGVKD. This CDR3 is built from 18 residues. V was trimmed by 0 bases and J by 6 bases, leaving 24 bases between them.

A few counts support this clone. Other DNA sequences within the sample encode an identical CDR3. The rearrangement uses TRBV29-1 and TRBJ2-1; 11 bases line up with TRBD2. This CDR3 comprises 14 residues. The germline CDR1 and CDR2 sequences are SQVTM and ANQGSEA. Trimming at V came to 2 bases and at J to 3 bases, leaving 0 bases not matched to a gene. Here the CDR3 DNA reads TGCAGCGTTGAACTAGCGGGAGGCTACAATGAGCAGTTCTTC. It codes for CSVELAGGYNEQFF.

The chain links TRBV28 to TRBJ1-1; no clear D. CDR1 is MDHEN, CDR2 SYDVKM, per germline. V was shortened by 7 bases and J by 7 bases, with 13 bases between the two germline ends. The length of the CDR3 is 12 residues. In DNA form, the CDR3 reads TGTGCCAGCACTCAAAGCGGGAGTGAAGCTTTCTTT. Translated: CASTQSGSEAFF. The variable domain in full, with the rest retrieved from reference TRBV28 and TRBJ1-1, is DVKVTQSSRYLVKRTGEKVFLECVQDMDHENMFWYRQDPGLGLRLIYFSYDVKMKEKGDIPEGYSVSREKKERFSLILESASTNQTSMYLCASTQSGSEAFFGQGTRLTVV.

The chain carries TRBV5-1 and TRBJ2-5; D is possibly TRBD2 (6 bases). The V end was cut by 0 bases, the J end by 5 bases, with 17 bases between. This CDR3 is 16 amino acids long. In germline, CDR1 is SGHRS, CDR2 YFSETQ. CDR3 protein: CASSLDGGGAVETQYF. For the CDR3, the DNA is TGCGCCAGCAGCTTGGACGGAGGAGGGGCAGTCGAGACCCAGTACTTC.

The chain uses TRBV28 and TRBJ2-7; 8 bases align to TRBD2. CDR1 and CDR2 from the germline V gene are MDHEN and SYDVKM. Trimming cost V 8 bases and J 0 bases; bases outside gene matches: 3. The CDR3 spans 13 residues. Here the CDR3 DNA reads TGTGCCAGCCGGGGGGGCCTCTCCTACGAGCAGTACTTC. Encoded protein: CASRGGLSYEQYF.